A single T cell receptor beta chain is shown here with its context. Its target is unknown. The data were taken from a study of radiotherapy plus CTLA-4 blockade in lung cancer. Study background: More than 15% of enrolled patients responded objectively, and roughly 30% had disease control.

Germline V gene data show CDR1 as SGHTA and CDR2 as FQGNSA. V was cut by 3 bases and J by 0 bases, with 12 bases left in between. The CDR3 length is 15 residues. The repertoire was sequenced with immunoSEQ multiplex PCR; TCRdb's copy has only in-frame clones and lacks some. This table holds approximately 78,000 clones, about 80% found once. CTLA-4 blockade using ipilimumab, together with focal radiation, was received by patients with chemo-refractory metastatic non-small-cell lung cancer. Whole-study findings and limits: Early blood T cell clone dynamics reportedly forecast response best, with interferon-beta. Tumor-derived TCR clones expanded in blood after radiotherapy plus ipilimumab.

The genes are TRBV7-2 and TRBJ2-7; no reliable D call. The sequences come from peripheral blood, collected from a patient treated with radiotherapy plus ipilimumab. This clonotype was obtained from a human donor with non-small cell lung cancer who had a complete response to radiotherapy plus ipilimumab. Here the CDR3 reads CASSFASLSSYEQYF. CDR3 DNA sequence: TGTGCCAGCAGCTTTGCCAGTTTGAGCTCCTACGAGCAGTACTTC.